This T cell receptor beta chain was captured in a study of blood T cell repertoires in COVID-19. The overall study: Nucleic acid was either cDNA or gDNA, and it came from T cells, B-cell-depleted T cells, or PBMCs.

V lost 1 base and J lost 12, with 13 bases in between. The length of the CDR3 is 13 residues. Germline values: CDR1 SEHNR, CDR2 FQNEAQ (reference sequence). Original analysis: The assay estimated nucleated cells by amplifying reference gene primers. Using immunoSEQ multiplex PCR, the repertoire was profiled, and TCRdb retains in-frame clones only, with some absent. D and trimming come from the DNA, and the V and J calls and clone size come from that table. The sample lists about 180,000 clones; approximately 80% were seen once. The study recruited people aged about 18 to 95 years across approximately 23 US areas. Cohort placement rested on clinical history that participants reported themselves.

The receptor was derived from a man aged 55 to 69 who had been exposed to COVID-19. Sequences were obtained from PBMCs or T cells enriched from blood (not recorded which). The chain employs TRBV7-9 and TRBJ2-1; D unresolved. CDR3 region: CASSLETDGGQFF. CDR3 bases: TGTGCCAGCAGCTTAGAGACTGACGGCGGGCAGTTCTTC.